This T cell receptor beta chain was documented in a study of T cell responses to AZD1222 COVID-19 vaccine. Notes on the study in general: Spike-specific TCR breadth and depth both grew after two AZD1222 doses. Nearly half of spike-specific TCRs reportedly target unmutated variant regions. None of the repertoires were sampled until the peak T cell response had passed.

Here immunoSEQ multiplex PCR was the method, and the copy in TCRdb shows in-frame clones only, minus some. The table shows about 130,000 clones, with about 90% occurring only once. The germline V gene has CDR1 MRHNA and CDR2 SNTAGT. Trimming removed 5 bases from V and 1 base from J; junction bases left unmatched: 4. The CDR3 runs 14 residues. This clone was recorded a few times. Its cognate antigen is unknown. This clonotype was sampled from an adult in good health. V gene TRBV6-4 combines with J gene TRBJ1-1; TRBD1 agrees at 7 bases. The source was peripheral blood, collected on day 0 of AZD1222 vaccination. The CDR3 sequence: CASSKDRTNTEAFF. CDR3 sequence (DNA): TGTGCCAGCAGTAAGGACAGGACGAACACTGAAGCTTTCTTT.